This TCR beta chain was retrieved from a study of cytomegalovirus exposure and HLA in healthy donors. V lost 6 bases to trimming and J lost 3 bases; unmatched junction nucleotides: 3. The CDR3 sequence is 13 residues long. CDR1 and CDR2 from the germline V gene are SGHAT and FQNNGV. In the PCR, 60 Vbeta and 13 Jbeta primers were used. Data came from immunoSEQ multiplex PCR; TCRdb stores just in-frame clones and leaves some out. The sample records about 210,000 clones, roughly 77% being singletons. The sequence came from a man aged 40-55 years in good health and CMV-seropositive. Material for sequencing was PBMCs. The rearrangement joins TRBV11-2 to TRBJ1-1; 8 bases align to TRBD1. The CDR3, as DNA: TGTGCCAGCAGAGACAGGGGCGACACTGAAGCTTTCTTT. This codes for CASRDRGDTEAFF.